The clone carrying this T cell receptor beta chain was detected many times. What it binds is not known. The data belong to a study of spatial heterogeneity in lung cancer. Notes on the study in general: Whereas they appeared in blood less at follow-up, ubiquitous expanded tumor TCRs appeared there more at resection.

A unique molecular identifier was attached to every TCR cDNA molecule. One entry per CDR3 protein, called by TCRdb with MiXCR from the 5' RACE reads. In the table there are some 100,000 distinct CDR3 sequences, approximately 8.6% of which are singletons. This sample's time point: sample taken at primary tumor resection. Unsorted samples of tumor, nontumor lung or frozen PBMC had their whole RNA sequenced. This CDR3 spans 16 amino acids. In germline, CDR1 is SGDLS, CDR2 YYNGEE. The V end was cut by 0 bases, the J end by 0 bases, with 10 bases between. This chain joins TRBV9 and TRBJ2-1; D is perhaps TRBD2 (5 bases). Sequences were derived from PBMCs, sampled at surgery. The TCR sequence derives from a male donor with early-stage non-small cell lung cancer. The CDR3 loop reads CASSVVSGSSYNEQFF. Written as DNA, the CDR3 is TGTGCCAGCAGCGTAGTGAGCGGAAGCTCCTACAATGAGCAGTTCTTC.